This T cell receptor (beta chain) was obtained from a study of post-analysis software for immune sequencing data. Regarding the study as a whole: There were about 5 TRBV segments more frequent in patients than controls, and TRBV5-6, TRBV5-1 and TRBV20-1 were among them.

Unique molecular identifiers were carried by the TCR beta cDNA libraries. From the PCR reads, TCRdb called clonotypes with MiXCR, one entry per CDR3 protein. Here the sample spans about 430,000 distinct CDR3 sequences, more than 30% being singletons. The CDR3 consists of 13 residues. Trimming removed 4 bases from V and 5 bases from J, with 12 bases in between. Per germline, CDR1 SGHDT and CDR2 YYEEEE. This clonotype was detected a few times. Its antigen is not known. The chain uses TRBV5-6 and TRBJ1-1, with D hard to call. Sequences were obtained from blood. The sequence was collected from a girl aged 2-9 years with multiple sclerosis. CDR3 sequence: CASSHSEVTEAFF. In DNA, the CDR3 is TGTGCCAGCAGCCACTCGGAGGTAACTGAAGCTTTCTTT.